Below, 15 T cell receptor beta chains from the same sample are listed, as sequenced in a study of blood T cell dynamics during melanoma immunotherapy. As to time point: pre-treatment baseline. The repertoire was sequenced with immunoSEQ multiplex PCR; TCRdb's copy has only in-frame clones and lacks some. The profile shows roughly 11,000 clones, around four fifths of them singletons. Sequenced material: blood, taken from a patient treated with checkpoint blockade. These receptors all come from a human donor with melanoma.

The rearrangement uses TRBV2 and TRBJ1-5; D is possibly TRBD1 (5 bases). Deletions cut 4 bases from V and 6 bases from J, with 10 bases between. The CDR3 loop spans 13 amino acids. Looked up from germline, CDR1 is SNHLY and CDR2 is FYNNEI. CDR3 in amino acids: CASSGGEAQPQHF. Here the CDR3 DNA reads TGTGCCAGCAGTGGAGGGGAGGCTCAGCCCCAGCATTTT.

The rearrangement joins TRBV4-3 to TRBJ2-6; 8 nucleotides match TRBD1. This CDR3 region has 15 residues. The J segment lost 2 bases and the V segment lost 4 bases, leaving 1 base of the junction unmatched. CDR1 and CDR2 (germline): LGHNA, YSLEER. The DNA of the CDR3 is TGCGCCAGCAGCCTGGACAGGGCTGGGGCCAACGTCCTGACTTTC. Translation gives CASSLDRAGANVLTF.

Only a few counts were recorded for this clone. CDR3 protein: CASILGEKLFF. Here the CDR3 DNA reads TGTGCCAGCATCTTGGGGGAAAAACTGTTTTTT. The gene calls are TRBV2 and TRBJ1-4; D gene ambiguous. The ends were cut back, 7 bases at V and 8 bases at J, with 8 bases in the middle. Germline CDR1 is SNHLY and CDR2 is FYNNEI. This CDR3 has 11 amino acids.

This clone was picked up a small number of times. J is TRBJ2-7 and V is TRBV19; 8 bases agree with TRBD1. This CDR3 is 16 amino acids long. Looked up from germline, CDR1 is LNHDA and CDR2 is SQIVND (reference sequence). V gave up 4 bases and J gave up 6 bases; unmatched junction bases: 14. The CDR3 loop reads CASSRVNWTGIFEQYF. CDR3 bases: TGTGCCAGTAGTAGGGTAAACTGGACAGGGATCTTCGAGCAGTACTTC.

V and J are TRBV5-1 and TRBJ2-1; perhaps TRBD1 as D (5 bases). Germline CDR1 is SGHRS and CDR2 is YFSETQ. The germline V and J ends were trimmed by 4 bases and 7 bases, with 9 bases remaining between them. CDR3 length: 12 amino acids. The CDR3 region has the DNA TGCGCCAGCAGCACACAGGATAATGAGCAGTTCTTC. Its protein product is CASSTQDNEQFF.

In its sample, this clone was seen a few times. V and J are TRBV27 and TRBJ2-1; D gene uncertain. Trimming left V 6 bases short and J 8 bases short, with 8 bases between. This CDR3 contains 11 residues. Germline V gives CDR1 MNHEY, CDR2 SMNVEV (reference sequence). The CDR3 loop reads CASRGQDEQFF. The CDR3, as DNA: TGTGCCAGCAGGGGTCAGGATGAGCAGTTCTTC.

The V and J genes are TRBV7-9 and TRBJ1-4; D gene unclear. This CDR3 is built from 15 residues. Trimming left V 4 bases short and J 6 bases short, with 15 bases between. CDR1 is SEHNR, CDR2 FQNEAQ, per germline (reference sequence). This chain's CDR3 is CASSSPASRDEKLFF. For the CDR3, the DNA is TGTGCCAGCAGCTCCCCGGCAAGTAGGGATGAAAAACTGTTTTTT.

The CDR3: CASTFSGQFTDTQYF. In nucleotides, the CDR3 is TGTGCCAGCACCTTTTCGGGACAGTTCACAGATACGCAGTATTTT. The rearrangement links TRBV7-2 to TRBJ2-3; 7 positions match TRBD1. Trimming at V came to 7 bases and at J to 2 bases, leaving 9 bases not matched to a gene. The CDR3 consists of 15 residues. Per the germline V gene, CDR1 is SGHTA and CDR2 is FQGNSA. Complete variable domain (other parts from reference TRBV7-2 and TRBJ2-3): GAGVSQSPSNKVTEKGKDVELRCDPISGHTALYWYRQSLGQGLEFLIYFQGNSAPDKSGLPSDRFSAERTGGSVSTLTIQRTQQEDSAVYLCASTFSGQFTDTQYFGPGTRLTVL.

The rearrangement links TRBV2 to TRBJ2-7, with unresolved D. This CDR3 comprises 12 residues. V was pared by 7 bases and J by 5 bases, with 12 bases between. Germline V gene sequence: CDR1 SNHLY, CDR2 FYNNEI. CDR3: CASTQFPNEQYF. CDR3 DNA: TGTGCCAGCACCCAGTTCCCGAACGAGCAGTACTTC.

J is TRBJ1-2 and V is TRBV5-1; 10 nucleotides line up with TRBD1. Germline V gene sequence: CDR1 SGHRS, CDR2 YFSETQ. The CDR3 has 14 residues. J lost 4 bases, V lost 4 bases, and 4 bases had no gene match. CDR3 residues: CASSQDRGGYGYTF. The CDR3 DNA reads as TGCGCCAGCAGCCAGGACAGGGGGGGCTATGGCTACACCTTC.

The V gene is TRBV28, the J gene TRBJ1-2; tentatively, D is TRBD1 (6 bases). V was shortened by 5 bases and J by 6 bases, with 13 bases between the two germline ends. This CDR3 spans 13 amino acids. CDR1 is MDHEN, CDR2 SYDVKM, per germline. This chain's CDR3 is CASSLGAWDGYTF. For the CDR3, the DNA is TGTGCCAGCAGTCTGGGGGCTTGGGATGGCTACACCTTC.

As for this clone: This specimen includes other DNA sequences encoding the same CDR3. The chain carries TRBV28 and TRBJ2-7; D might be TRBD1 (6 bases). Trimming cost V 0 bases and J 6 bases, with 21 bases left between them. CDR3 length: 17 residues. Germline CDR1 and CDR2: MDHEN and SYDVKM. CDR3 residues: CASSLWGMATGPGEQYF. Written as DNA, the CDR3 is TGTGCCAGCAGTTTATGGGGGATGGCGACAGGCCCAGGCGAGCAGTACTTC.

The gene calls are TRBV7-9 and TRBJ2-5, with unresolved D. Trimming pared 6 bases from V and 6 bases from J, leaving 8 bases between. Germline loops: CDR1 SEHNR, CDR2 FQNEAQ (reference sequence). The CDR3 is 11 amino acids. The CDR3 reads CASSPKKTQYF. The CDR3 DNA sequence: TGTGCCAGCAGTCCGAAAAAGACCCAGTACTTC.

The chain links TRBV28 to TRBJ2-3; either TRBD1 or TRBD2 may fit D (5 bases each). Germline values: CDR1 MDHEN, CDR2 SYDVKM. This CDR3 has 14 residues. Trimming left V 6 bases short and J 4 bases short, with 14 bases between. CDR3 nucleotides: TGTGCCAGCAGCCCCGCCGGGACCTCAGATACGCAGTATTTT. This translates into CASSPAGTSDTQYF.

The chain recombines TRBV5-3 with TRBJ2-3, with TRBD2 as a possible D gene (5 bases). TRBV5-3 counts as an open reading frame of uncertain function. V was trimmed by 4 bases and J by 0 bases, leaving 9 bases between them. CDR3 length equals 14 residues. The CDR3 nucleotides read TGTGCCAGAAGCCCCGGGATGAGCACAGATACGCAGTATTTT. Translation gives CARSPGMSTDTQYF.